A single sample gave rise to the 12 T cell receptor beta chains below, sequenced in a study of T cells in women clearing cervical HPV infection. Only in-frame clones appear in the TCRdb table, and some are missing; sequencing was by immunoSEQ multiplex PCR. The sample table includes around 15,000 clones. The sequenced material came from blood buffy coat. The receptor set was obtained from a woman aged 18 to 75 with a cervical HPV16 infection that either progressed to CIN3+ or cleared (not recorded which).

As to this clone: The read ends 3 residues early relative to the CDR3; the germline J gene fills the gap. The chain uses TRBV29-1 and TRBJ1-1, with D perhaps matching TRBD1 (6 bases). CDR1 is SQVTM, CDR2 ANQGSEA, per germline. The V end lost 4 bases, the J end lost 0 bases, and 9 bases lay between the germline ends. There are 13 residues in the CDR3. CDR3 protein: CSVADRLNTEAFF. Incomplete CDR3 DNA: TGCAGCGTTGCCGACAGGCTGAACACTGAA.

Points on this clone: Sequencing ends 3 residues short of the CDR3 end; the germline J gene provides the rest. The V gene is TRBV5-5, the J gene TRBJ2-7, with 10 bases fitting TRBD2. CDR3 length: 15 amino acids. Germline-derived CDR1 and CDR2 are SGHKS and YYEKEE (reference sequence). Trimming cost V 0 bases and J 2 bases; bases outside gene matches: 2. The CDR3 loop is CASSLEGLATYEQYF. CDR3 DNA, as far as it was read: TGTGCCAGCAGCTTGGAGGGACTAGCGACCTACGAG.

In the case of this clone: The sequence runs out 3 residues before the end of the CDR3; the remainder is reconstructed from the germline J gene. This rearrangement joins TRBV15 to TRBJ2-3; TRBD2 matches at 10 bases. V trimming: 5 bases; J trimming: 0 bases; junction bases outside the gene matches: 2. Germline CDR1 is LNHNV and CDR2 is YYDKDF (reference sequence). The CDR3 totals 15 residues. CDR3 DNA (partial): TGTGCCACCAGCTTAGCGGGGGGCAGCACAGATACG. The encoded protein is CATSLAGGSTDT. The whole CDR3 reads CATSLAGGSTDTQYF.

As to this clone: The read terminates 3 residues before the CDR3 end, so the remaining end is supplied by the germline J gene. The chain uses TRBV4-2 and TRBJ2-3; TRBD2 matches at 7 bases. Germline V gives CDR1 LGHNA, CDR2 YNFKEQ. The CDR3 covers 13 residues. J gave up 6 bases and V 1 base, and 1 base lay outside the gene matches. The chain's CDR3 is CASSQGLADTQYF. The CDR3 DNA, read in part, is TGTGCCAGCAGCCAAGGACTAGCTGATACG.

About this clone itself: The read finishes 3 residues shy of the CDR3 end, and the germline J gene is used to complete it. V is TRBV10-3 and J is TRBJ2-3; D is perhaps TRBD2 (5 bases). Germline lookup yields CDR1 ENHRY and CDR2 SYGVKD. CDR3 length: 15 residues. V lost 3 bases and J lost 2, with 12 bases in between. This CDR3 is CAISDSSRSTDTQYF. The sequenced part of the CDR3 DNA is TGTGCCATCAGTGACTCTAGCCGTTCCACAGATACG.

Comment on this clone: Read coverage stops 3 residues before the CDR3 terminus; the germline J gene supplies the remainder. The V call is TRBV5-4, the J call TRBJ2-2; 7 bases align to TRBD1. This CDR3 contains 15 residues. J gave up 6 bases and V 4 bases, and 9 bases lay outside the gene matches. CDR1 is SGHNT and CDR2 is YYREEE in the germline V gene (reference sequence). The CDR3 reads CASSPQTGSPGELFF. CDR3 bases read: TGTGCCAGCAGCCCTCAGACAGGGTCTCCCGGGGAG.

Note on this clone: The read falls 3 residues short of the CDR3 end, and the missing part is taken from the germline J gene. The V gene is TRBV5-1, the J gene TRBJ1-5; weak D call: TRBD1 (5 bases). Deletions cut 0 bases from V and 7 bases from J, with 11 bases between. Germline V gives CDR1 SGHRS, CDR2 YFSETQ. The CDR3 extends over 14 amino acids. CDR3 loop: CASSLGAGGQPQHF. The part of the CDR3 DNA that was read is TGCGCCAGCAGCTTGGGGGCGGGGGGGCAGCCC.

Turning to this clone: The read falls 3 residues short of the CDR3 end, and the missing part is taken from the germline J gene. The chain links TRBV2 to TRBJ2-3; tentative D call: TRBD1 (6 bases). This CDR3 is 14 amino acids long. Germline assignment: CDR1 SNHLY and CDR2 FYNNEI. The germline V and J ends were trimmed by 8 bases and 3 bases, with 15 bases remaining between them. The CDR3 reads CASSGRGVTDTQYF. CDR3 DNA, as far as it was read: TGTGCCAGCTCGGGCAGGGGTGTTACAGATACG.

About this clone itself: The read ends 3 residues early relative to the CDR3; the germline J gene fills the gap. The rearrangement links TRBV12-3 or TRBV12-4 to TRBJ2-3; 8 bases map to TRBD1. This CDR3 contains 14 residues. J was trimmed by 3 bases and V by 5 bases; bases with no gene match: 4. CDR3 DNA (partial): TGTGCCAGCAGTCTCGGACAGGGAACAGATACG. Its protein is CASSLGQGTDT. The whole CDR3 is CASSLGQGTDTQYF.

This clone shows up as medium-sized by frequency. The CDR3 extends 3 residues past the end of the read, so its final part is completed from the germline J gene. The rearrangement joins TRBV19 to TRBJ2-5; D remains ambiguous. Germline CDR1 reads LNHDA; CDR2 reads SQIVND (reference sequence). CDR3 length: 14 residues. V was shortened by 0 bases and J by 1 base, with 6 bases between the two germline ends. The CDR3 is CASSIDHSQETQYF. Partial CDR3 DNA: TGTGCCAGTAGTATAGATCACAGCCAAGAGACC.

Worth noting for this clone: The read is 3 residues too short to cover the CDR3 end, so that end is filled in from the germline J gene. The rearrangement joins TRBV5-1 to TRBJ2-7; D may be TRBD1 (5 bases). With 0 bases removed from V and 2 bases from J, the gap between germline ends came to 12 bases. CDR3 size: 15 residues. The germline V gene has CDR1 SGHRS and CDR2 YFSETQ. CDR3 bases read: TGCGCCAGCAGCTTGGAAATAGGGGAAACCTACGAG. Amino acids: CASSLEIGETYE. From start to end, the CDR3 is CASSLEIGETYEQYF.

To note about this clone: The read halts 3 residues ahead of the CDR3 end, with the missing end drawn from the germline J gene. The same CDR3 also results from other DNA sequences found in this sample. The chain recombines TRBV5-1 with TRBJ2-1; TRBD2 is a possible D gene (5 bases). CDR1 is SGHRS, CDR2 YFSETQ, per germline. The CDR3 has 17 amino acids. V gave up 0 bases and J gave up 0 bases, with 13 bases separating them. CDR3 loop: CASSLVASSGSYNEQFF. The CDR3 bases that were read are TGCGCCAGCAGCTTGGTGGCTAGCTCAGGCTCCTACAATGAG.